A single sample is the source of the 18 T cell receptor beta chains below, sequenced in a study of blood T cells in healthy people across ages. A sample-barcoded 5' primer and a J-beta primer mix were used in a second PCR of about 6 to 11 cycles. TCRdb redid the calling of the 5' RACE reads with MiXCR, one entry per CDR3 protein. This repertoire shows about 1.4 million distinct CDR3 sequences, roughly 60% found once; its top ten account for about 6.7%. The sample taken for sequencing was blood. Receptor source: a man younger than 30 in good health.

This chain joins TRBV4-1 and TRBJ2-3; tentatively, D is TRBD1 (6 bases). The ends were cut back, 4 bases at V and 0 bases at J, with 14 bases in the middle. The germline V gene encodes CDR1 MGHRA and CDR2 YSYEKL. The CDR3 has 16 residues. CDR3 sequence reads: CASSRQGSSSTDTQYF. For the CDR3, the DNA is TGCGCCAGCAGCCGGCAGGGGAGTTCAAGCACAGATACGCAGTATTTT.

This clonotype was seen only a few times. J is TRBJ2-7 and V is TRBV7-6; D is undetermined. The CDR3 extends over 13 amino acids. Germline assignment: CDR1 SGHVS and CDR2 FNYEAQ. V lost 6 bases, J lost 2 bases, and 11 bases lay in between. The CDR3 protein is CASSSKPAYEQYF. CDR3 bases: TGTGCCAGCAGTTCTAAGCCTGCCTACGAGCAGTACTTC.

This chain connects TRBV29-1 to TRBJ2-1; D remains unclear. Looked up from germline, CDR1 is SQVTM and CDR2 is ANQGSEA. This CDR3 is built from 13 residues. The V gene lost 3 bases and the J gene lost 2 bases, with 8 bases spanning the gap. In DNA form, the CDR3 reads TGCAGCGTTGAGAGAGACGCCTACAATGAGCAGTTCTTC. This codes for CSVERDAYNEQFF.

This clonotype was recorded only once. Here the CDR3 reads CASREPRGSVPTDTQYF. CDR3 DNA: TGTGCCAGCAGGGAGCCCCGGGGCAGTGTACCCACAGATACGCAGTATTTT. V is TRBV12-3 or TRBV12-4 and J is TRBJ2-3, with D perhaps matching TRBD1 or TRBD2 (5 bases each). The CDR3 has 17 residues. V was shortened by 6 bases and J by 2 bases, with 21 bases between the two germline ends.

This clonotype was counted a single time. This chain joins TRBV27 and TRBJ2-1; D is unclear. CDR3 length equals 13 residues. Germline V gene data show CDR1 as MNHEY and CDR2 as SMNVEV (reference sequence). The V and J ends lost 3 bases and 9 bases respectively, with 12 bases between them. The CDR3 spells CASSFSALREQFF. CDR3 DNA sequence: TGTGCCAGCAGTTTTTCGGCCCTCCGTGAGCAGTTCTTC.

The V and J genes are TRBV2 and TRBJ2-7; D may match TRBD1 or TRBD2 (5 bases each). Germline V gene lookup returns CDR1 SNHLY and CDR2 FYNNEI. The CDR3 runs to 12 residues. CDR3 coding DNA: TGTGCAAACACGGGACGGCAAGAGACCCGGTACTTC. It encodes CANTGRQETRYF. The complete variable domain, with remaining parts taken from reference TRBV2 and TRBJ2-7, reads EPEVTQTPSHQVTQMGQEVILRCVPISNHLYFYWYRQILGQKVEFLVSFYNNEISEKSEIFDDQFSVERPDGSNFTLKIRSTKLEDSAMYFCANTGRQETRYFGPGTRLTVT.

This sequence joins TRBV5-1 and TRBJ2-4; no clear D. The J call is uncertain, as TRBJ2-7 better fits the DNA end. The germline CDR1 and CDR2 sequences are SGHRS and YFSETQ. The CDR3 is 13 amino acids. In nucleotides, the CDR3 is TGCGCCAGCAGCTCCCCAAACTACTACGAGCAGTACTTC. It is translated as CASSSPNYYEQYF.

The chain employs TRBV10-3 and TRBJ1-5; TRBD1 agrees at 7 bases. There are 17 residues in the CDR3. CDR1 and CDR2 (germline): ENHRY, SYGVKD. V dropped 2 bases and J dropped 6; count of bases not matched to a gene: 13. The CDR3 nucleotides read TGTGCCATCAGTGAGCCGCTGGAAGACAGGGTTAGTCAGCCCCAGCATTTT. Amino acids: CAISEPLEDRVSQPQHF.

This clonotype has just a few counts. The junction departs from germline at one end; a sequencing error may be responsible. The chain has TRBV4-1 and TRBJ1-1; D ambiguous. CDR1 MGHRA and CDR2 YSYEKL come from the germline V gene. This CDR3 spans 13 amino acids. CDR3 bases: TGTGCCAGCAGCCAAGATCCAGGCACTGAAGCTTTCTTT. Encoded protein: CASSQDPGTEAFF.

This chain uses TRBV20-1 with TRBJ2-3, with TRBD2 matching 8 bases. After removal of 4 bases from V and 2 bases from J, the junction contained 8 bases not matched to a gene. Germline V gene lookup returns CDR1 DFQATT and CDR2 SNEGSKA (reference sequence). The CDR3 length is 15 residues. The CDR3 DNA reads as TGCAGTGCTATCACCGGGACTAGTGTCACAGATACGCAGTATTTT. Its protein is CSAITGTSVTDTQYF.

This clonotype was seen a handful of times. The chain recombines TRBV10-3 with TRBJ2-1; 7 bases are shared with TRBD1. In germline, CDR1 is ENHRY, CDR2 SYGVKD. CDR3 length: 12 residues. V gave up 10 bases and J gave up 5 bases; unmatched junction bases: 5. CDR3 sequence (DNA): TGTGCCACCCGGGACAGCGACAATGAGCAGTTCTTC. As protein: CATRDSDNEQFF.

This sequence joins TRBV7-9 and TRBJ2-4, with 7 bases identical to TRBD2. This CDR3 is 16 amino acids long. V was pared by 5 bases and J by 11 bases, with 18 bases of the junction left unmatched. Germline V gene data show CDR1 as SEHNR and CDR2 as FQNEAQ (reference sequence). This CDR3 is CASSPQTGGRLLLQYF. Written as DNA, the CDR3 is TGTGCCAGCAGCCCCCAGACGGGCGGGAGATTATTGCTTCAGTACTTC.

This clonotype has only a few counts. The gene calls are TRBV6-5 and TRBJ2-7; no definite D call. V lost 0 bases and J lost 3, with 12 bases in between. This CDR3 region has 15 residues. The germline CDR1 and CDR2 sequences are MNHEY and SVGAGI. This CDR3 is CASSYSNPGVYEQYF. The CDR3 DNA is TGTGCCAGCAGTTACTCGAATCCTGGAGTCTACGAGCAGTACTTC.

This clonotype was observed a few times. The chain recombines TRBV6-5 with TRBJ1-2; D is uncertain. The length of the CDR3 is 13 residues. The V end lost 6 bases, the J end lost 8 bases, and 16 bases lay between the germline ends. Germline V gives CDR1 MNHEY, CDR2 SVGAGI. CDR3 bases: TGTGCCAGCAGCCCCGGGTCGATTGCAGGCTACACCTTC. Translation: CASSPGSIAGYTF.

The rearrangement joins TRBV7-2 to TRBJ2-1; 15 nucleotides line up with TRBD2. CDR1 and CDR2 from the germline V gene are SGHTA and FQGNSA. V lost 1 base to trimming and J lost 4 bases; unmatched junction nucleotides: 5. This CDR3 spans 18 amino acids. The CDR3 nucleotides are TGTGCCAGCAGCTTAGTCGGACTAGCGGGGGGGGCGTACAATGAGCAGTTCTTC. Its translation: CASSLVGLAGGAYNEQFF.

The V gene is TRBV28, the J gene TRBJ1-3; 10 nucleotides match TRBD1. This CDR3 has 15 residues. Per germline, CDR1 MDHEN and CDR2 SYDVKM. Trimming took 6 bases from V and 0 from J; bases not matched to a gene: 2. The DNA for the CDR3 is TGTGCCAGCAGCGGACAGGGGGACTCTGGAAACACCATATATTTT. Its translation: CASSGQGDSGNTIYF.

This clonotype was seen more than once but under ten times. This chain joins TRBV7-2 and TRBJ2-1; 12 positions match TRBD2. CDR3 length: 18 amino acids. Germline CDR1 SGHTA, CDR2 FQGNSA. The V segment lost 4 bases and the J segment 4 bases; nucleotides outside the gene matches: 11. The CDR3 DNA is TGTGCCAGCAGCTCTACTAGCGGGGGGCGGGGTTTATACAATGAGCAGTTCTTC. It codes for CASSSTSGGRGLYNEQFF.

DNA of the CDR3: TGTGCCATCAGTGAGTCGTCCGGGACAGCGATCTATGGCTACACCTTC. The encoded protein is CAISESSGTAIYGYTF. The chain couples TRBV10-3 to TRBJ1-2, with 7 bases fitting TRBD1. The ends lost 0 bases at V and 4 bases at J; junction bases unmatched: 8. Per germline, CDR1 ENHRY and CDR2 SYGVKD. The length of the CDR3 is 16 residues.